These 21 T cell receptor beta chains share one sample of origin, sequenced in a study of regulatory T cells in long-lasting Graves disease. Indicated time point: newly diagnosed GD, antithyroid drugs for less than 3 months. Extracted PBMC RNA gave rise to the TCR library. To make TCR beta libraries, researchers used iRepertoire HTBI primers and Arm-PCR of CDR3 regions. From the multiplex PCR reads, TCRdb called clonotypes with MiXCR, one entry per CDR3 protein. The table records roughly 320,000 distinct CDR3 sequences, 16% of them present only once. This same sample was also part of a study on T cells in Graves' hyperthyroidism and ophthalmopathy.

Sequencing used peripheral blood mononuclear cells (PBMCs), obtained at new diagnosis, from a patient treated with antithyroid drugs. These receptors were taken from a man in his forties with Graves disease.

In its sample, this clonotype was seen many times. This rearrangement joins TRBV30 to TRBJ2-7, with D possibly TRBD1 on 6 matching bases. The V and J ends lost 3 bases and 4 bases respectively, with 7 bases between them. The length of the CDR3 is 11 residues. Germline assignment: CDR1 GTSNPN and CDR2 SVGIG (reference sequence). The CDR3 protein is CAWRTGYEQYF. For the CDR3, the DNA is TGTGCCTGGAGAACAGGGTACGAGCAGTACTTC.

This clonotype was observed many times. The rearrangement uses TRBV28 and TRBJ1-4, with unresolved D. Trimming cost V 6 bases and J 5 bases, with 7 bases left between them. The CDR3 totals 12 residues. The V gene's germline CDR1 is MDHEN and CDR2 SYDVKM. The CDR3 DNA reads TGTGCCAGCAGAGGATTAAATGAAAAACTGTTTTTT. It yields the protein CASRGLNEKLFF.

The chain has TRBV15 and TRBJ1-2; no clear D. Germline V lookup: CDR1 LNHNV, CDR2 YYDKDF (reference sequence). Trimming pared 0 bases from V and 6 bases from J, leaving 14 bases between. The CDR3 loop spans 15 amino acids. CDR3: CATSRDRSLANGYTF. CDR3 DNA sequence: TGTGCCACCAGCAGAGATAGATCACTTGCGAATGGCTACACCTTC.

In its sample, this clonotype was seen many times. The rearrangement joins TRBV4-3 to TRBJ2-7; D may be TRBD1 (5 bases). Trimming stripped 3 bases from V and 4 bases from J, with 25 bases between. The germline V gene has CDR1 LGHNA and CDR2 YSLEER. This CDR3 spans 18 amino acids. This chain's CDR3 is CASSQESGRSGPSYEQYF. DNA of the CDR3: TGCGCCAGCAGCCAGGAGTCCGGTCGGTCAGGGCCGTCTTACGAGCAGTACTTC.

This clonotype was recorded many times. The chain carries TRBV12-3 or TRBV12-4 and TRBJ1-2; 10 positions match TRBD1. Germline trimming cut 3 bases from V and 3 bases from J; bases unmatched to any gene: 10. The CDR3 spans 17 residues. This CDR3 is CASSLPLSTGGYYGYTF. CDR3 nucleotides: TGTGCCAGCAGTTTGCCCCTCTCGACAGGGGGCTACTATGGCTACACCTTC.

This clonotype was observed at least ten times. The chain uses TRBV28 and TRBJ1-3; maybe TRBD1 (6 bases). Looked up from germline, CDR1 is MDHEN and CDR2 is SYDVKM. The V gene lost 3 bases and the J gene lost 0 bases, with 12 bases spanning the gap. The CDR3 has 16 residues. In DNA, the CDR3 is TGTGCCAGCAGTTTGGCAGGACAGCTCTCTGGAAACACCATATATTTT. This codes for CASSLAGQLSGNTIYF.

In this sample, this clonotype turned up a few times. The DNA for the CDR3 is TGTGCCAGCAGCCAGGAGGGACAGCAAAATGAAAAACTGTTTTTT. Amino acids: CASSQEGQQNEKLFF. The chain is built from TRBV4-2 and TRBJ1-4; 7 nucleotides align to TRBD1. CDR1 and CDR2 from the germline V gene are LGHNA and YNFKEQ. The CDR3 length is 15 residues. Unmatched junction bases numbered 6, after V lost 3 bases and J lost 5 bases.

This clonotype was detected ten times or more. The chain uses TRBV28 and TRBJ2-1; 10 bases are shared with TRBD2. The germline CDR1 and CDR2 sequences are MDHEN and SYDVKM. V gave up 5 bases and J gave up 9 bases; unmatched junction bases: 4. CDR3 length equals 13 residues. The CDR3, as DNA: TGTGCCAGCAGTCTTAGCGGGAGGTCTGAGCAGTTCTTC. Translation gives CASSLSGRSEQFF.

Many counts were recorded for this clonotype. This rearrangement joins TRBV19 to TRBJ2-3, with a possible D match to TRBD2 (6 bases). Germline assignment: CDR1 LNHDA and CDR2 SQIVND (reference sequence). This CDR3 has 13 amino acids. V shed 11 bases and J shed 2 bases, with 14 bases lying between them. The CDR3 DNA reads as TGTGCCGTGGGGACTGCGACCACAGATACGCAGTATTTT. Translated, it gives CAVGTATTDTQYF.

This clonotype was found many times. The chain is built from TRBV30 and TRBJ2-2, with 9 bases identical to TRBD1. There are 14 residues in the CDR3. CDR1 is GTSNPN and CDR2 is SVGIG in the germline V gene (reference sequence). The V segment lost 8 bases and the J segment 5 bases; nucleotides outside the gene matches: 9. The CDR3 sequence is CAMGQGGYTGELFF. The CDR3 nucleotides read TGTGCCATGGGACAGGGAGGATATACCGGGGAGCTGTTTTTT.

This clonotype was seen more than once but under ten times. The gene calls are TRBV4-3 and TRBJ2-3; 9 bases agree with TRBD2. This CDR3 has 18 amino acids. Germline V gene sequence: CDR1 LGHNA, CDR2 YSLEER. Losses at the gene ends were 0 bases for V and 0 bases for J; bases not matched to a gene: 7. CDR3 loop: CASSQDAQRGESTDTQYF. For the CDR3, the DNA is TGCGCCAGCAGCCAAGATGCCCAGCGGGGGGAGAGCACAGATACGCAGTATTTT.

This clonotype showed up many times. V and J are TRBV2 and TRBJ2-3, with D perhaps being TRBD1 or TRBD2 (7 bases each). In germline, CDR1 is SNHLY, CDR2 FYNNEI. The length of the CDR3 is 13 residues. Between the trimmed V and J ends, which lost 7 bases and 4 bases, there was a span of 12 bases. The CDR3 bases are TGTGCCAGCAACAGGGGAGGGTCAGATACGCAGTATTTT. Protein sequence: CASNRGGSDTQYF.

The chain combines TRBV7-2 with TRBJ1-5; tentative D call: TRBD1 (6 bases). This CDR3 comprises 13 residues. Germline V lookup: CDR1 SGHTA, CDR2 FQGNSA. The ends were cut back, 8 bases at V and 6 bases at J, with 14 bases in the middle. The CDR3 DNA is TGTGCCAGCCGGGCAGGGGCGGGTCAGCCCCAGCATTTT. Amino acid sequence: CASRAGAGQPQHF.

At least ten counts were recorded for this clonotype. The gene calls are TRBV12-3 or TRBV12-4 and TRBJ2-4, with D uncertain. Trimming took off 3 bases at V and 9 bases at J, with 9 bases between the two ends. CDR3 length: 12 amino acids. CDR3 nucleotide sequence: TGTGCCAGCAGTTTTTGGGCTGGCATTCAGTACTTC. Translated, it gives CASSFWAGIQYF.

The chain has TRBV2 and TRBJ2-4; 7 bases align to TRBD2. V dropped 7 bases and J dropped 5; count of bases not matched to a gene: 8. The V gene's germline CDR1 is SNHLY and CDR2 FYNNEI. This CDR3 has 14 amino acids. The CDR3 region is CASKRIGGENIQYF. CDR3 sequence (DNA): TGTGCCAGCAAAAGAATTGGGGGGGAAAACATTCAGTACTTC.

Regarding this clonotype: An end of the junction does not agree with germline; a read error may underlie this. This chain connects TRBV18 to TRBJ1-3; D is undetermined. The CDR3 is 15 amino acids. Germline values: CDR1 KGHSH, CDR2 LQKENI. CDR3 sequence (DNA): TGTGCCAGCTCACCGGACGGCTCTGCTGGAAACACCGTATATTTT. This gives the protein CASSPDGSAGNTVYF.

V usage is TRBV18 and J usage is TRBJ2-1; the D gene is possibly TRBD2 (7 bases). Trimming took off 1 base at V and 4 bases at J, with 14 bases between the two ends. CDR1 is KGHSH, CDR2 LQKENI, per germline. The CDR3 consists of 16 residues. CDR3 region: CASSPLEGGPYNEQFF. CDR3 nucleotide sequence: TGTGCCAGCTCACCACTCGAGGGGGGGCCGTACAATGAGCAGTTCTTC.

This clonotype was recorded at least ten times. The chain employs TRBV20-1 and TRBJ2-3, with 9 bases aligning to TRBD2. The J segment lost 3 bases and the V segment lost 5 bases, leaving 15 bases of the junction unmatched. Germline CDR1 DFQATT, CDR2 SNEGSKA (reference sequence). The length of the CDR3 is 17 residues. CDR3 sequence reads: CSASGIVGAGGTDTQYF. CDR3 DNA sequence: TGCAGTGCTTCCGGAATTGTCGGGGCGGGGGGGACAGATACGCAGTATTTT.

This clonotype was seen at least ten times. This CDR3 reads CASSLLPGLGMETQYF. The DNA for the CDR3 is TGTGCCAGCAGCCTCTTGCCGGGACTAGGGATGGAGACCCAGTACTTC. The chain recombines TRBV28 with TRBJ2-5; TRBD2 agrees at 8 bases. The germline CDR1 and CDR2 sequences are MDHEN and SYDVKM. The CDR3 contains 16 residues. V shed 6 bases, J shed 5 bases, and the junction held 14 bases outside the gene matches. The whole variable domain, filled in from reference TRBV28 and TRBJ2-5, reads DVKVTQSSRYLVKRTGEKVFLECVQDMDHENMFWYRQDPGLGLRLIYFSYDVKMKEKGDIPEGYSVSREKKERFSLILESASTNQTSMYLCASSLLPGLGMETQYFGPGTRLLVL.

This clonotype appeared many times. The chain is built from TRBV4-3 and TRBJ2-7; 7 nucleotides align to TRBD2. The CDR3 length is 16 residues. The germline V gene encodes CDR1 LGHNA and CDR2 YSLEER. J gave up 0 bases and V 5 bases, and 10 bases lay outside the gene matches. The CDR3 region is CASSRSTSGDSYEQYF. The CDR3 DNA sequence: TGCGCCAGCAGCAGATCGACGAGCGGGGACTCCTACGAGCAGTACTTC.

This clonotype was counted ten times or more. V gene TRBV5-6 combines with J gene TRBJ1-1; no reliable D call. CDR1 and CDR2 (germline): SGHDT, YYEEEE. The germline V and J ends were trimmed by 1 base and 5 bases, with 12 bases remaining between them. This CDR3 comprises 14 residues. The DNA of the CDR3 is TGTGCCAGCAGCTTGCGAAAGGCGTGGACTGAAGCTTTCTTT. This codes for CASSLRKAWTEAFF.